What follows describes a single TCR beta chain. Its antigen is unidentified. At one end, the junction sequence differs from germline, possibly due to a read error. TCRdb re-called the 5' RACE reads with MiXCR, one entry per CDR3 protein. The sample contains 200,000 to 250,000 distinct CDR3 sequences, around a quarter of which appear only once. The sample is drawn from a study of CD8 T cells in ankylosing spondylitis. The V gene's germline CDR1 is SGHRS and CDR2 YFSETQ. The CDR3 is 16 amino acids. Study-level results: One TCR beta motif, made up of eight or nine highly homologous variants, appeared characteristic of ankylosing spondylitis blood. As for the disease-linked clones, they showed a CD8+ phenotype and occurred at relatively low frequencies in peripheral blood.

The clonotype comes from a male donor with ankylosing spondylitis or in good health (not recorded which). This rearrangement joins TRBV5-1 to TRBJ2-3; the match to TRBD1 covers 8 bases. Sequenced input: blood, either unsorted or a sorted T cell fraction (not recorded which). The CDR3 loop reads CSSSPQGQVVTDTQYF. CDR3 in DNA: TGCTCCAGCAGCCCTCAGGGACAGGTGGTTACAGATACGCAGTATTTT.